A single sample gave rise to the 21 T cell receptor beta chains below, sequenced in a study of OX40 agonist ivuxolimab in advanced cancers. Method: immunoSEQ multiplex PCR; TCRdb's copy keeps in-frame clones and lacks some. The data hold roughly 72,000 clones, with over 75% observed a single time. Source: CD4+ or CD8+ T cells sorted from blood, taken in a trial of the OX40 agonist ivuxolimab. Every receptor here comes from an adult with an advanced solid tumor such as melanoma, head and neck, liver or kidney cancer.

This clone was detected only a few times. The chain combines TRBV6-1 with TRBJ1-5; 7 bases fit TRBD1. Trimming cost V 4 bases and J 6 bases; bases outside gene matches: 9. The CDR3 contains 15 residues. Per the germline V gene, CDR1 is MNHNS and CDR2 is SASEGT. CDR3 protein: CASSGQGFTGQPQHF. The CDR3, as DNA: TGTGCCAGCAGTGGACAGGGTTTTACGGGTCAGCCCCAGCATTTT.

The gene calls are TRBV7-3 and TRBJ2-3; 9 bases are a match to TRBD2. The V and J ends lost 2 bases and 6 bases, in that order; junction bases with no gene match: 6. The CDR3 has 15 residues. The V gene's germline CDR1 is SGHTA and CDR2 FQGTGA. The CDR3 here is CASSLFLTSGDTQYF. The CDR3 nucleotides read TGTGCCAGCAGCTTATTTTTGACTAGCGGTGATACGCAGTATTTT.

V usage is TRBV14 and J usage is TRBJ2-2, with TRBD1 matching over 11 bases. V was pared by 4 bases and J by 4 bases, with 2 bases of the junction left unmatched. Germline lookup yields CDR1 SGHDN and CDR2 FVKESK. This CDR3 comprises 15 residues. In DNA form, the CDR3 reads TGTGCCAGCAGCCGGACAGGGGGCGTCACCGGGGAGCTGTTTTTT. This codes for CASSRTGGVTGELFF.

CDR3 coding DNA: TGTGCCAGCTCACCACCGCTACCGGGCGGGGAGCTGTTTTTT. It codes for CASSPPLPGGELFF. The chain links TRBV18 to TRBJ2-2; the D is unclear. The CDR3 is 14 residues long. Germline CDR1 and CDR2: KGHSH and LQKENI. The V and J ends lost 0 bases and 7 bases respectively, with 9 bases between them.

V gene TRBV21-1 combines with J gene TRBJ1-1. TRBV21-1 represents a pseudogene. The CDR3 extends over 13 amino acids. In DNA form, the CDR3 reads TGTGCCAGCAGCGCGCCTCGGGTCACTGAAGCTTTCTTT. This gives the protein CASSAPRVTEAFF.

DNA for the CDR3: TGCGCCAGCAGCCACCCCGGGGCGGTGACCACCTACGAGCAGTACTTC. Translated, it gives CASSHPGAVTTYEQYF. This sequence joins TRBV4-1 and TRBJ2-7, with D perhaps assigned TRBD1 or TRBD2 (5 bases each). Between the trimmed V and J ends, which lost 3 bases and 2 bases, there was a span of 17 bases. Germline-derived CDR1 and CDR2 are MGHRA and YSYEKL. This CDR3 has 16 residues.

The chain combines TRBV6-5 with TRBJ1-4; 8 bases align to TRBD1. The CDR3 has 14 residues. The germline CDR1 and CDR2 sequences are MNHEY and SVGAGI. V trimming: 6 bases; J trimming: 8 bases; junction bases outside the gene matches: 8. The CDR3 DNA sequence: TGTGCCAGCAGCCCTGGACAGGGAGGAGAAAAACTGTTTTTT. This gives the protein CASSPGQGGEKLFF.

The chain employs TRBV18 and TRBJ2-6; possible D gene TRBD1, 6 bases. The germline V and J ends were trimmed by 1 base and 1 base, with 11 bases remaining between them. CDR3 length: 17 residues. CDR1 KGHSH and CDR2 LQKENI come from the germline V gene. The DNA for the CDR3 is TGTGCCAGCTCACCACTGGGGGCTGCGTCTGGGGCCAACGTCCTGACTTTC. Translation gives CASSPLGAASGANVLTF.

The chain links TRBV25-1 to TRBJ2-1; D remains ambiguous. Germline lookup yields CDR1 MGHDK and CDR2 SYGVNS. V was trimmed by 2 bases and J by 7 bases, leaving 6 bases between them. The CDR3 consists of 12 residues. The DNA of the CDR3 is TGTGCCAGCAGTGAAAACTGGAATGAGCAGTTCTTC. It codes for CASSENWNEQFF.

The gene calls are TRBV7-2 and TRBJ2-5; 8 bases are a match to TRBD2. Unmatched junction bases numbered 15, after V lost 2 bases and J lost 1 base. The CDR3 runs to 19 residues. The germline CDR1 and CDR2 sequences are SGHTA and FQGNSA. The CDR3 bases are TGTGCCAGCAGCTTAAGGCTAAGCGGGAGTGGGGGGCCCCAAGAGACCCAGTACTTC. This encodes CASSLRLSGSGGPQETQYF.

CDR3 residues: CASSPRGATTEQYF. As DNA, the CDR3 is TGTGCCAGCAGCCCCCGGGGGGCGACTACCGAGCAGTACTTC. The rearrangement links TRBV5-5 to TRBJ2-7; possibly TRBD2 for D (7 bases). The germline CDR1 and CDR2 sequences are SGHKS and YYEKEE (reference sequence). There are 14 residues in the CDR3. V was trimmed by 4 bases and J by 6 bases, leaving 17 bases between them.

This clone was detected once. The gene calls are TRBV11-2 and TRBJ1-2; 7 bases are a match to TRBD1. Germline V lookup: CDR1 SGHAT, CDR2 FQNNGV. The length of the CDR3 is 14 residues. V was pared by 5 bases and J by 2 bases, with 5 bases of the junction left unmatched. The CDR3 sequence: CASSPQTGNYGYTF. The CDR3 DNA sequence: TGTGCCAGCAGCCCCCAGACAGGGAACTATGGCTACACCTTC.

The chain carries TRBV18 and TRBJ1-1, with no clear D. This CDR3 contains 15 residues. V dropped 3 bases and J dropped 1 base, with 12 bases sitting between them. The germline gives CDR1 KGHSH, CDR2 LQKENI. The CDR3 coding sequence is TGTGCCAGCTCACCGGTAGAGAGCAGGAACACTGAAGCTTTCTTT. Its protein product is CASSPVESRNTEAFF.

The V call is TRBV19, the J call TRBJ1-5; D remains ambiguous. Trimming took off 5 bases at V and 9 bases at J, with 17 bases between the two ends. Germline V gene sequence: CDR1 LNHDA, CDR2 SQIVND (reference sequence). This CDR3 comprises 14 residues. The CDR3 protein is CASSSWTLGRPQHF. CDR3 bases: TGTGCCAGTAGTTCCTGGACCCTCGGGCGGCCCCAGCATTTT.

The J gene is TRBJ2-3, the V gene TRBV30; a possible D gene is TRBD2 (6 bases). Germline lookup yields CDR1 GTSNPN and CDR2 SVGIG (reference sequence). Trimming removed 4 bases at V and 4 bases at J, with 9 bases between. The CDR3 runs 12 residues. CDR3 DNA sequence: TGTGCCTGGACTGGAGGGGCAGATACGCAGTATTTT. It codes for CAWTGGADTQYF.

The chain combines TRBV5-1 with TRBJ2-5, with D perhaps being TRBD1 or TRBD2 (6 bases each). Germline CDR1 reads SGHRS; CDR2 reads YFSETQ. This CDR3 comprises 14 residues. V was cut by 1 base and J by 5 bases, with 12 bases left in between. The chain's CDR3 is CASSLRGALETQYF. The CDR3 DNA reads TGCGCCAGCAGCTTGAGGGGGGCCCTTGAGACCCAGTACTTC.

The chain links TRBV7-9 to TRBJ2-5; D not certain. Per germline, CDR1 SEHNR and CDR2 FQNEAQ (reference sequence). Trimming pared 2 bases from V and 1 base from J, leaving 11 bases between. The CDR3 runs 15 residues. The CDR3 nucleotides are TGTGCCAGCAGCTTAAACTCTGGCGGCCAAGAGACCCAGTACTTC. Its translation is CASSLNSGGQETQYF.

This rearrangement joins TRBV19 to TRBJ1-2; D gene ambiguous. CDR1 is LNHDA, CDR2 SQIVND, per germline (reference sequence). The CDR3 is 15 amino acids. Trimming left V 2 bases short and J 3 bases short, with 13 bases between. For the CDR3, the DNA is TGTGCCAGTAGTATAAGTGGAGGGATGGACTATGGCTACACCTTC. This sequence encodes CASSISGGMDYGYTF.

The V and J genes are TRBV7-3 and TRBJ2-5, with TRBD2 as a possible D gene (5 bases). This CDR3 contains 13 residues. Germline V lookup: CDR1 SGHTA, CDR2 FQGTGA. V was clipped by 3 bases and J by 3 bases, with 8 bases between them. In nucleotides, the CDR3 is TGTGCCAGCAGCTTCGGGCGGGAAGAGACCCAGTACTTC. Translation gives CASSFGREETQYF.

The chain is built from TRBV6-1 and TRBJ2-1, with 9 bases fitting TRBD2. Germline trimming cut 3 bases from V and 4 bases from J; bases unmatched to any gene: 4. The V gene's germline CDR1 is MNHNS and CDR2 SASEGT. The CDR3 consists of 15 residues. The CDR3 nucleotides are TGTGCCAGCAGTGATGGGCTAGCGGGGTACAATGAGCAGTTCTTC. It encodes CASSDGLAGYNEQFF.

V gene TRBV6-1 combines with J gene TRBJ2-3, with D perhaps matching TRBD1 (5 bases). This CDR3 has 14 residues. Trimming cost V 2 bases and J 0 bases, with 6 bases left between them. Germline CDR1 reads MNHNS; CDR2 reads SASEGT. CDR3 residues: CASSEQGSTDTQYF. In nucleotides, the CDR3 is TGTGCCAGCAGTGAACAGGGCAGCACAGATACGCAGTATTTT.